Sequencing of this TCR beta chain was carried out in a study of blood T cell repertoires in COVID-19. Overall study: Acute and convalescent COVID-19 specimens originated in the United States, Italy and Spain. PBMCs, B-cell-depleted T cells, or T cells were the source of the cDNA or gDNA that made up the material.

The Seattle patients joined while their infection was active and were tracked longitudinally afterward. The ends lost 3 bases at V and 2 bases at J; junction bases unmatched: 9. The germline V gene encodes CDR1 LNHDA and CDR2 SQIVND (reference sequence). The CDR3 consists of 17 residues. Repertoires were generated with immunoSEQ multiplex PCR, while TCRdb's copy carries only in-frame clones and drops some. The table includes approximately 170,000 clones, about 85% detected once. This TCR derives from a man aged 80 or over with COVID-19, enrolled during active disease. The specimen sequenced was peripheral blood. The chain links TRBV19 to TRBJ1-5; 8 bases are shared with TRBD1. CDR3 protein: CASSIGQGRDGNQPQHF. DNA for the CDR3: TGTGCCAGTAGTATCGGACAGGGTCGGGACGGCAATCAGCCCCAGCATTTT.